Following are 28 T cell receptor beta chains from one sample sequenced in a study of shared clonotypes between healthy human individuals. The repertoire was sequenced with immunoSEQ multiplex PCR; TCRdb's copy has only in-frame clones and lacks some. The data contain fewer than 850,000 clones, about 92% of them singletons. Sequences were obtained from memory CD8+ T cells from PBMCs. Subset specified: CD45RO+ cells pooled with CCR7-negative TemRA cells. The receptors originated from a young man in good health. Some clones in this sample may be carry-over from other donors' samples.

The table lists this clone with a count of one. J is TRBJ1-5 and V is TRBV2; no reliable D call. Germline V gene lookup returns CDR1 SNHLY and CDR2 FYNNEI. The V end was cut by 2 bases, the J end by 6 bases, with 11 bases between. The length of the CDR3 is 14 residues. Written as DNA, the CDR3 is TGTGCCAGCAGTGAATATCAGGTCGGTCAGCCCCAGCATTTT. This codes for CASSEYQVGQPQHF.

This chain joins TRBV6-5 and TRBJ2-2, with TRBD2 matching 9 bases. The CDR3 runs to 14 residues. J was trimmed by 6 bases and V by 4 bases; bases with no gene match: 3. The V gene's germline CDR1 is MNHEY and CDR2 SVGAGI. The CDR3: CASSSSGISGELFF. The DNA of the CDR3 is TGTGCCAGCAGTTCTAGCGGGATCTCCGGGGAGCTGTTTTTT.

V is TRBV29-1 and J is TRBJ2-2; 8 bases agree with TRBD1. The CDR3 runs 14 residues. Germline V gives CDR1 SQVTM, CDR2 ANQGSEA. Trimming removed 6 bases from V and 0 bases from J; junction bases left unmatched: 3. The CDR3 sequence: CSVGDRSNTGELFF. As DNA, the CDR3 is TGCAGCGTGGGGGACAGGTCGAACACCGGGGAGCTGTTTTTT.

This chain connects TRBV4-3 to TRBJ1-2; 7 positions match TRBD1. V lost 2 bases and J lost 2; bases outside the gene matches: 5. This CDR3 spans 15 amino acids. Germline V gene sequence: CDR1 LGHNA, CDR2 YSLEER. The CDR3 reads CASSQWGQSNYGYTF. The CDR3 DNA reads TGCGCCAGCAGCCAATGGGGACAGAGCAACTATGGCTACACCTTC.

This sequence joins TRBV9 and TRBJ2-3; D may match TRBD1 or TRBD2 (5 bases each). In germline, CDR1 is SGDLS, CDR2 YYNGEE. Trimming left V 4 bases short and J 2 bases short, with 14 bases between. The CDR3 length is 15 residues. CDR3 DNA: TGTGCCAGCAGCACCCTCGGGGCATTCACAGATACGCAGTATTTT. It translates to CASSTLGAFTDTQYF.

To note about this clone: The same CDR3 also results from other DNA sequences found in this sample. The chain employs TRBV5-1 and TRBJ1-2, with D possibly being TRBD1 (5 bases). The CDR3 has 12 residues. Trimming took off 0 bases at V and 8 bases at J, with 8 bases between the two ends. Germline values: CDR1 SGHRS, CDR2 YFSETQ. Here the CDR3 DNA reads TGCGCCAGCAGCTTGGGTGGGGACGGCTACACCTTC. It translates to CASSLGGDGYTF.

As to this clone: The sample carries other DNA sequences with the same CDR3. The CDR3 is CASSLIVNTEAFF. As DNA, the CDR3 is TGTGCCAGCAGTTTAATCGTGAACACTGAAGCTTTCTTT. The chain recombines TRBV27 with TRBJ1-1; D remains ambiguous. The CDR3 runs 13 residues. Per germline, CDR1 MNHEY and CDR2 SMNVEV (reference sequence). The V end lost 2 bases, the J end lost 0 bases, and 4 bases lay between the germline ends.

This clone was seen more than once but under ten times. Other DNA sequences within the sample encode an identical CDR3. The J gene is TRBJ1-1, the V gene TRBV6-5; D not resolved. CDR1 is MNHEY, CDR2 SVGAGI, per germline. The CDR3 consists of 13 residues. V was pared by 2 bases and J by 1 base, with 5 bases between. CDR3 DNA: TGTGCCAGCAGTTACGGCGGGAACACTGAAGCTTTCTTT. Translating it yields CASSYGGNTEAFF.

The rearrangement links TRBV2 to TRBJ2-7, with D perhaps matching TRBD1 (6 bases). Looked up from germline, CDR1 is SNHLY and CDR2 is FYNNEI. V was shortened by 6 bases and J by 4 bases, with 13 bases between the two germline ends. This CDR3 spans 13 amino acids. This chain's CDR3 is CASSQTGFYEQYF. DNA for the CDR3: TGTGCCAGCAGCCAGACAGGCTTTTACGAGCAGTACTTC. The whole variable domain, remainder taken from reference TRBV2 and TRBJ2-7, is EPEVTQTPSHQVTQMGQEVILRCVPISNHLYFYWYRQILGQKVEFLVSFYNNEISEKSEIFDDQFSVERPDGSNFTLKIRSTKLEDSAMYFCASSQTGFYEQYFGPGTRLTVT.

The CDR3 DNA follows: TGCGCCAGCAGCTTAACTAGCGGCCACACCCCGTTCTTC. As protein: CASSLTSGHTPFF. The rearrangement links TRBV5-1 to TRBJ2-1; 8 nucleotides match TRBD2. V lost 2 bases, J lost 15 bases, and 10 bases stayed unmatched. CDR1 and CDR2 from the germline V gene are SGHRS and YFSETQ. This CDR3 is 13 amino acids long.

This chain joins TRBV19 and TRBJ1-1; 10 bases line up with TRBD1. CDR3 length: 17 amino acids. Germline V gene lookup returns CDR1 LNHDA and CDR2 SQIVND (reference sequence). V lost 5 bases to trimming and J lost 1 base; unmatched junction nucleotides: 10. The CDR3 DNA is TGTGCCAGTAGTGGGACCCGGGACAGGGGTACGAACACTGAAGCTTTCTTT. Translation gives CASSGTRDRGTNTEAFF.

As for this clone: A much larger clonotype is one base distant, so this may be a read error. The V gene is TRBV6-5, the J gene TRBJ1-1; D is unclear. V lost 4 bases and J 1 base, leaving 4 bases between the germline ends. From germline, CDR1 is MNHEY and CDR2 SVGAGI. This CDR3 is built from 12 residues. The CDR3, as DNA: TGTGCCAGCAGTTGGGGGAACACTGAAGCTTTCTTT. Translation gives CASSWGNTEAFF.

The chain uses TRBV9 and TRBJ2-7; perhaps TRBD1 as D (6 bases). The CDR3 is made up of 13 amino acids. Germline V gene lookup returns CDR1 SGDLS and CDR2 YYNGEE. The germline V and J ends were trimmed by 0 bases and 2 bases, with 6 bases remaining between them. This chain's CDR3 is CASSVGGPYEQYF. CDR3 bases: TGTGCCAGCAGCGTAGGGGGGCCCTACGAGCAGTACTTC.

This chain links TRBV4-1 with TRBJ1-6; unclear D gene. Germline CDR1 reads MGHRA; CDR2 reads YSYEKL. The CDR3 covers 14 residues. Trimming took off 4 bases at V and 8 bases at J, with 12 bases between the two ends. CDR3 nucleotide sequence: TGCGCCAGCAGCCCCAATTCCCGGGATTCACCCCTCCACTTT. It codes for CASSPNSRDSPLHF.

The rearrangement links TRBV28 to TRBJ2-6; possible D gene TRBD2, 5 bases. The V end was cut by 5 bases, the J end by 4 bases, with 12 bases between. CDR3 size: 15 residues. The germline V gene encodes CDR1 MDHEN and CDR2 SYDVKM. The CDR3 DNA sequence: TGTGCCAGCAGTCCTATCGGGGAGGGGGCCAACGTCCTGACTTTC. It codes for CASSPIGEGANVLTF.

The CDR3 DNA sequence: TGTGCCACCAGCAGCCGACAGGGGGCAGGCACAGATACGCAGTATTTT. Its translation: CATSSRQGAGTDTQYF. The rearrangement uses TRBV15 and TRBJ2-3, with TRBD1 matching 10 bases. The CDR3 extends over 16 amino acids. Germline V gene data show CDR1 as LNHNV and CDR2 as YYDKDF (reference sequence). J gave up 1 base and V 3 bases, and 4 bases lay outside the gene matches.

The V and J genes are TRBV10-3 and TRBJ1-2; D is unclear. CDR1 is ENHRY and CDR2 is SYGVKD in the germline V gene. V was pared by 6 bases and J by 3 bases, with 20 bases between. The CDR3 is 16 residues long. The CDR3 DNA follows: TGTGCCATCAGCGAATACCCGGAGGACGGGTACTATGGCTACACCTTC. Protein: CAISEYPEDGYYGYTF.

The rearrangement links TRBV7-6 to TRBJ2-1; D gene uncertain. The CDR3 is 16 residues long. Germline V gene lookup returns CDR1 SGHVS and CDR2 FNYEAQ. The ends were cut back, 5 bases at V and 0 bases at J, with 14 bases in the middle. CDR3 residues: CASSPYGGSSYNEQFF. The CDR3 DNA sequence: TGTGCCAGCAGCCCCTATGGCGGAAGCTCCTACAATGAGCAGTTCTTC.

The genes are TRBV30 and TRBJ1-1; weak D call: TRBD1 (5 bases). Looked up from germline, CDR1 is GTSNPN and CDR2 is SVGIG (reference sequence). This CDR3 contains 16 residues. With 5 bases removed from V and 3 bases from J, the gap between germline ends came to 22 bases. DNA for the CDR3: TGTGCCTGGGTCGGAGATTTGGGGGAAAAGGACACTGAAGCTTTCTTT. Translating it yields CAWVGDLGEKDTEAFF.

CDR3 in amino acids: CASGVRTYNEQFF. As DNA, the CDR3 is TGTGCCAGCGGGGTACGCACTTACAATGAGCAGTTCTTC. The chain links TRBV6-4 to TRBJ2-1; D remains ambiguous. CDR1 and CDR2 from the germline V gene are MRHNA and SNTAGT. The CDR3 runs 13 residues. The V and J ends lost 8 bases and 4 bases respectively, with 12 bases between them.

In DNA form, the CDR3 reads TGTGCCAGCAGCCAAGATGTGGGGCGGCGAGGGGAGACCCAGTACTTC. Translating it yields CASSQDVGRRGETQYF. The chain has TRBV14 and TRBJ2-5, with D perhaps given as TRBD1 or TRBD2 (5 bases each). The CDR3 is 16 residues long. Trimming shortened V by 0 bases and J by 5 bases, and 16 bases separated the two germline ends. Germline V CDR1 and CDR2: SGHDN, FVKESK.

The chain employs TRBV25-1 and TRBJ1-3; TRBD1 matches at 7 bases. The V and J ends lost 4 bases and 10 bases, in that order; junction bases with no gene match: 10. Germline-derived CDR1 and CDR2 are MGHDK and SYGVNS. The CDR3 spans 14 residues. The DNA of the CDR3 is TGTGCCAGCAGTGCCCCGACAGGGATTAAGACCATATATTTT. Translation gives CASSAPTGIKTIYF.

CDR3 in amino acids: CASSDPSSRTNEQFF. CDR3 in DNA: TGTGCCAGCAGCGATCCATCCTCTCGGACCAATGAGCAGTTCTTC. The V call is TRBV14, the J call TRBJ2-1, with D hard to call. Germline CDR1 and CDR2: SGHDN and FVKESK. V was shortened by 5 bases and J by 6 bases, with 17 bases between the two germline ends. The CDR3 spans 15 residues.

V and J are TRBV5-1 and TRBJ1-5, with no clear D. Trimming took off 1 base at V and 2 bases at J, with 7 bases between the two ends. Germline assignment: CDR1 SGHRS and CDR2 YFSETQ. The CDR3 is 14 amino acids. In nucleotides, the CDR3 is TGCGCCAGCAGCTTGTCGTACGGCAATCAGCCCCAGCATTTT. Translated: CASSLSYGNQPQHF.

V gene TRBV11-2 combines with J gene TRBJ2-7; TRBD1 might be the D (5 bases). Per the germline V gene, CDR1 is SGHAT and CDR2 is FQNNGV. The V gene lost 6 bases and the J gene lost 3 bases, with 15 bases spanning the gap. The length of the CDR3 is 14 residues. The DNA of the CDR3 is TGTGCCAGCAGTTTCCGTGGCAGGGTCTACGAGCAGTACTTC. This encodes CASSFRGRVYEQYF.

This chain links TRBV7-9 with TRBJ1-4, with 7 positions matching TRBD1. CDR1 is SEHNR, CDR2 FQNEAQ, per germline (reference sequence). This CDR3 has 15 residues. Losses at the gene ends were 4 bases for V and 6 bases for J; bases not matched to a gene: 8. The CDR3 DNA follows: TGTGCCAGCAGCTCCAACAGGGGAACGGATGAAAAACTGTTTTTT. Amino acid sequence: CASSSNRGTDEKLFF. The full variable domain, its missing parts supplied by reference TRBV7-9 and TRBJ1-4, is DTGVSQNPRHKITKRGQNVTFRCDPISEHNRLYWYRQTLGQGPEFLTYFQNEAQLEKSRLLSDRFSAERPKGSFSTLEIQRTEQGDSAMYLCASSSNRGTDEKLFFGSGTQLSVL.

The chain has TRBV5-6 and TRBJ2-5; 12 nucleotides align to TRBD2. Germline CDR1 SGHDT, CDR2 YYEEEE. CDR3 length equals 16 residues. Trimming took 0 bases from V and 8 from J; bases not matched to a gene: 8. For the CDR3, the DNA is TGTGCCAGCAGCTTGGGGCTAGCGGGAGGGCCTCTTACCCAGTACTTC. Its protein product is CASSLGLAGGPLTQYF.

The count of this clone is one. The chain has TRBV10-3 and TRBJ1-1, with D possibly matching TRBD1 (6 bases). Germline V lookup: CDR1 ENHRY, CDR2 SYGVKD. The ends were cut back, 5 bases at V and 4 bases at J, with 20 bases in the middle. The CDR3 runs to 16 residues. CDR3 in amino acids: CAISYGGGPGGTEAFF. The CDR3 DNA sequence: TGTGCCATCAGTTATGGCGGGGGCCCGGGGGGCACTGAAGCTTTCTTT.